This T cell receptor (beta chain) was retrieved from a study of T cell responses to AZD1222 COVID-19 vaccine. The study, taken as a whole, reports: Reports say nearly half of spike-specific TCRs go after unmutated variant regions. Vaccination with two AZD1222 doses was followed by a rise in Spike-specific TCR breadth and depth.

Comment on this clone: The antigen is undetermined.

The V gene's germline CDR1 is MDHEN and CDR2 SYDVKM. The V and J ends lost 5 bases and 8 bases respectively, with 22 bases between them. The CDR3 runs 16 residues. The table came from immunoSEQ multiplex PCR; TCRdb's copy has only in-frame clones and leaves some out. This sample has tens of thousands of clones, with approximately 90% found just once. The material was peripheral blood, obtained on day 0 of AZD1222 vaccination. The gene calls are TRBV28 and TRBJ2-1, with D perhaps given as TRBD1 or TRBD2 (7 bases each). This receptor was obtained from an adult in good health. The CDR3 region is CASSARTGLGGDEQFF. The CDR3 nucleotides are TGTGCCAGCAGTGCCCGGACAGGCCTGGGGGGGGATGAGCAGTTCTTC.